The 21 T cell receptor beta chains listed next were all sequenced from one sample in a study of PD-1 blockade in classical Hodgkin lymphoma. Stated time point: cycle 4 day 1 (C4D1), after more than 5 weeks of nivolumab. With no exception, relapse followed autologous stem cell transplantation in all patients, and brentuximab vedotin exposure varied. Clones were sequenced by immunoSEQ multiplex PCR, and TCRdb holds only the in-frame ones, with some missing. The data hold roughly 17,000 clones, with approximately 83% observed a single time. The specimen comprised peripheral blood mononuclear cells (PBMCs), sampled before the fourth cycle of nivolumab. These receptors were taken from a human donor with classical Hodgkin lymphoma.

The rearrangement uses TRBV14 and TRBJ2-7, with D maybe TRBD2 (6 bases). Between the trimmed V and J ends, which lost 1 base and 1 base, there was a span of 11 bases. The length of the CDR3 is 15 residues. Germline assignment: CDR1 SGHDN and CDR2 FVKESK. The CDR3 nucleotides are TGTGCCAGCAGCCAAGGGAATAGCGGTTCCTACGAGCAGTACTTC. It encodes CASSQGNSGSYEQYF.

The chain has TRBV15 and TRBJ2-7; no clear D. The germline CDR1 and CDR2 sequences are LNHNV and YYDKDF (reference sequence). The CDR3 has 17 amino acids. Trimming took 0 bases from V and 0 from J, leaving 15 bases between them. CDR3 DNA sequence: TGTGCCACCAGCAGAGATCTCGCGGAAGAGAGCTCCTACGAGCAGTACTTC. Residues: CATSRDLAEESSYEQYF.

This clone was detected a few times. This chain joins TRBV7-9 and TRBJ2-1, with 7 bases identical to TRBD1. This CDR3 is built from 13 residues. Germline V gives CDR1 SEHNR, CDR2 FQNEAQ (reference sequence). With V trimmed by 5 bases and J by 9 bases, 7 bases remained unmatched. The DNA of the CDR3 is TGTGCCAGCAGCGTAGACAGGGTTGGTGAGCAGTTCTTC. As protein: CASSVDRVGEQFF.

This chain uses TRBV5-1 with TRBJ2-5; TRBD1 or TRBD2 may be the D gene (5 bases each). This CDR3 has 14 residues. Germline CDR1 is SGHRS and CDR2 is YFSETQ. V shed 2 bases and J shed 1 base, with 9 bases lying between them. This CDR3 reads CASSFPGAQETQYF. The CDR3 DNA follows: TGCGCCAGCAGCTTCCCCGGGGCCCAAGAGACCCAGTACTTC.

The V gene is TRBV4-2, the J gene TRBJ2-2; 10 nucleotides match TRBD1. Germline V CDR1 and CDR2: LGHNA, YNFKEQ. Trimming removed 0 bases from V and 7 bases from J; junction bases left unmatched: 8. The CDR3 loop spans 17 amino acids. CDR3 amino acids: CASSQDTDRGRGGELFF. The CDR3, as DNA: TGTGCCAGCAGCCAAGACACAGACAGGGGGCGAGGCGGGGAGCTGTTTTTT.

The rearrangement links TRBV30 to TRBJ2-3, with D perhaps TRBD2 (7 bases). Germline V gives CDR1 GTSNPN, CDR2 SVGIG (reference sequence). This CDR3 is built from 18 residues. The V and J ends lost 2 bases and 2 bases respectively, with 23 bases between them. The CDR3 DNA reads as TGTGCCTGGAGTTGGTGGAGGGGGGGCATGGGGCCCACAGATACGCAGTATTTT. Translating gives CAWSWWRGGMGPTDTQYF.

This sequence joins TRBV6-1 and TRBJ2-7; 9 nucleotides line up with TRBD2. Germline V CDR1 and CDR2: MNHNS, SASEGT. There are 14 residues in the CDR3. The V gene end was trimmed by 3 bases and the J gene end by 1 base; junction bases not matched to a gene: 1. In DNA form, the CDR3 reads TGTGCCAGCAGTGAGGCGGGGGGGTCCTACGAGCAGTACTTC. Translated: CASSEAGGSYEQYF.

The V and J genes are TRBV25-1 and TRBJ2-4, with D tentatively TRBD2 (6 bases). Germline V gene data show CDR1 as MGHDK and CDR2 as SYGVNS. Trimming removed 4 bases at V and 0 bases at J, with 7 bases between. The CDR3 is 14 residues long. CDR3 residues: CASSGGGAKNIQYF. For the CDR3, the DNA is TGTGCCAGCAGTGGGGGAGGAGCCAAAAACATTCAGTACTTC.

The J gene is TRBJ1-3, the V gene TRBV25-1; D ambiguous. The CDR3 spans 15 residues. Germline V gene sequence: CDR1 MGHDK, CDR2 SYGVNS. Trimming took 11 bases from V and 3 from J, leaving 20 bases between them. CDR3 sequence (DNA): TGTGCCTCGACGGGGAACACATTAGTTGGAAACACCATATATTTT. Its protein product is CASTGNTLVGNTIYF.

This chain uses TRBV10-3 with TRBJ2-3; 8 bases fit TRBD1. The CDR3 extends over 19 amino acids. Germline CDR1 is ENHRY and CDR2 is SYGVKD. V shed 4 bases and J 2 bases; nucleotides not matched to a gene: 17. The chain's CDR3 is CAISGGRGKTGALTDTQYF. The DNA of the CDR3 is TGTGCCATCAGTGGGGGACGCGGGAAGACAGGGGCCCTCACAGATACGCAGTATTTT.

The chain has TRBV4-1 and TRBJ1-3; TRBD1 is a possible D gene (5 bases). V was cut by 0 bases and J by 2 bases, with 14 bases left in between. From germline, CDR1 is MGHRA and CDR2 YSYEKL. This CDR3 is 17 amino acids long. CDR3 sequence reads: CASSQDPGVIAGNTIYF. CDR3 bases: TGCGCCAGCAGCCAAGATCCGGGGGTAATAGCTGGAAACACCATATATTTT.

V gene TRBV4-2 combines with J gene TRBJ1-1; possible D gene TRBD1, 5 bases. The CDR3 contains 16 residues. CDR1 is LGHNA and CDR2 is YNFKEQ in the germline V gene. Trimming removed 0 bases from V and 6 bases from J, with 17 bases in between. CDR3 in amino acids: CASSQEGTAIGSEAFF. The CDR3 DNA follows: TGTGCCAGCAGCCAAGAAGGGACTGCTATTGGCTCTGAAGCTTTCTTT.

In this sample, this clone turned up a few times. The chain recombines TRBV6-6 with TRBJ2-5; TRBD1 aligns across 8 bases. The length of the CDR3 is 15 residues. Germline V gene lookup returns CDR1 MNHNY and CDR2 SVGAGI (reference sequence). V gave up 4 bases and J gave up 5 bases; unmatched junction bases: 9. CDR3 in amino acids: CASSSTGVGAETQYF. CDR3 nucleotides: TGTGCCAGCAGTTCGACAGGGGTTGGGGCTGAGACCCAGTACTTC.

Here the CDR3 DNA reads TGTGCCAGCAAATCCCAGGGCAACTATGGCTACACCTTC. Translated: CASKSQGNYGYTF. The chain has TRBV2 and TRBJ1-2, with a tentative D call TRBD1 (5 bases). Germline lookup yields CDR1 SNHLY and CDR2 FYNNEI. CDR3 length: 13 amino acids. Deletions cut 7 bases from V and 2 bases from J, with 11 bases between.

This chain links TRBV9 with TRBJ1-2; 7 nucleotides line up with TRBD1. The CDR3 loop spans 14 amino acids. Germline trimming cut 0 bases from V and 2 bases from J; bases unmatched to any gene: 1. CDR1 and CDR2 (germline): SGDLS, YYNGEE. The CDR3 nucleotides are TGTGCCAGCAGCGTAGGGACAGGCAACTATGGCTACACCTTC. Translation gives CASSVGTGNYGYTF. Supplemented by reference TRBV9 and TRBJ1-2, the full variable domain reads DSGVTQTPKHLITATGQRVTLRCSPRSGDLSVYWYQQSLDQGLQFLIQYYNGEERAKGNILERFSAQQFPDLHSELNLSSLELGDSALYFCASSVGTGNYGYTFGSGTRLTVV.

This clone occurred a few times. The chain joins TRBV7-9 to TRBJ1-6, with 7 nucleotides matching TRBD1. Germline assignment: CDR1 SEHNR and CDR2 FQNEAQ (reference sequence). V gave up 6 bases and J gave up 7 bases; unmatched junction bases: 6. The CDR3 is made up of 14 amino acids. Here the CDR3 DNA reads TGTGCCAGCAGTAGGGACAGTACCAATTCACCCCTCCACTTT. Translated, it gives CASSRDSTNSPLHF.

The rearrangement uses TRBV27 and TRBJ1-4; unclear D gene. With 4 bases removed from V and 0 bases from J, the gap between germline ends came to 12 bases. Looked up from germline, CDR1 is MNHEY and CDR2 is SMNVEV (reference sequence). CDR3 size: 16 residues. CDR3 nucleotide sequence: TGTGCCAGCAGTTCATCCCCGACAACAACTAATGAAAAACTGTTTTTT. Translating gives CASSSSPTTTNEKLFF.

The CDR3 DNA follows: TGCGCCAGCAGCTTGGGACCAGGCGCGAATGAGCAGTTCTTC. Translated, it gives CASSLGPGANEQFF. The chain is built from TRBV5-1 and TRBJ2-1; D unclear. This CDR3 is 14 amino acids long. V shed 0 bases and J shed 7 bases, with 11 bases lying between them. Germline-derived CDR1 and CDR2 are SGHRS and YFSETQ.

This chain joins TRBV6-6 and TRBJ1-2, with 8 bases aligning to TRBD1. This CDR3 spans 15 amino acids. V shed 5 bases and J 1 base; nucleotides not matched to a gene: 6. CDR1 and CDR2 (germline): MNHNY, SVGAGI (reference sequence). The CDR3 protein is CASSEPGQGNYGYTF. The CDR3 DNA reads TGTGCCAGCAGTGAGCCCGGACAGGGTAACTATGGCTACACCTTC.

The chain has TRBV5-1 and TRBJ1-4, with D perhaps TRBD1 (6 bases). Germline CDR1 reads SGHRS; CDR2 reads YFSETQ. V lost 3 bases and J lost 4, with 13 bases in between. The CDR3 runs 15 residues. The CDR3 reads CASSSAGTYNEKLFF. The CDR3 nucleotides are TGCGCCAGCAGCTCTGCCGGGACATATAATGAAAAACTGTTTTTT.

The chain employs TRBV10-3 and TRBJ2-7, with D perhaps matching TRBD2 (6 bases). Trimming cost V 0 bases and J 5 bases, with 14 bases left between them. The germline V gene has CDR1 ENHRY and CDR2 SYGVKD. This CDR3 has 15 amino acids. CDR3 amino acids: CAISESGAWRDEQYF. The CDR3 region has the DNA TGTGCCATCAGTGAGTCGGGTGCTTGGAGGGACGAGCAGTACTTC.